The sequence of this T cell receptor beta chain was determined in a study of blood T cell repertoires in COVID-19. The wider study: COVID-19 samples, acute and convalescent, were from the United States, Italy and Spain. Sample material is recorded as cDNA or gDNA derived from T cells, B-cell-depleted T cells, or PBMCs.

This clone was picked up one time. In the study's own analysis: Estimation of nucleated cell counts was performed using reference gene primer amplification. TCRdb's table, derived via immunoSEQ multiplex PCR, lists solely in-frame clones and lacks some. From that table come the V and J calls and clone size; the DNA was used to work out D and trimming. There are some 200,000 clones in the sample; roughly nine tenths occur only once, and roughly 2.4% lies in the top ten. The source material was peripheral blood. This clonotype was obtained from a woman between 50 and 59 years old with acute or convalescent COVID-19.

CDR3 bases: TGTGCCAGCAGTCCCAGGACAGGGTCTAATTCACCCCTCCACTTT. Translating it yields CASSPRTGSNSPLHF. The J gene is TRBJ1-6, the V gene TRBV14; TRBD1 aligns across 8 bases. The CDR3 is made up of 15 amino acids. Germline loops: CDR1 SGHDN, CDR2 FVKESK. V shed 6 bases, J shed 6 bases, and the junction held 7 bases outside the gene matches.